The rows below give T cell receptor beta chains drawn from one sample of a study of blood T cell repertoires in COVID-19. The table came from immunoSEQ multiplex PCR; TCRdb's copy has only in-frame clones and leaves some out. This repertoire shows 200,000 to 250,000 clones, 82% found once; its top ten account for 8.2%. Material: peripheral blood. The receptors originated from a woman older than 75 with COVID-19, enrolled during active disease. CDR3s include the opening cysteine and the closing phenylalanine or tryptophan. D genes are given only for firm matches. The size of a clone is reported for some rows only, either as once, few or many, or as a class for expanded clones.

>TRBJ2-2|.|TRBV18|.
TGTGCCAGCTCACCATCGACTCCCCCCACCGGGGAGCTGTTTTTT
CASSPSTPPTGELFF
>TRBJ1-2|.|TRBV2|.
TGTGCCAGCAAGACTGATCAGGGTTTTGGAGGCTACACCTTC
CASKTDQGFGGYTF
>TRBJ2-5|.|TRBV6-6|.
TGTGCCAGCAGCATAGACTACGTCGAGACCCAGTACTTC
CASSIDYVETQYF
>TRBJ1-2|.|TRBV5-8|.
TGTGCCAGCAGCTTGCGGGGCTATGGCTACACCTTC
CASSLRGYGYTF
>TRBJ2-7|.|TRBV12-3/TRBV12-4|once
TGTGCCAGCAACCCGACGGGGATCCACGAGCAGTACTTC
CASNPTGIHEQYF
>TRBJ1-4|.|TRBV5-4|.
TGTGCCAGCAGCCCAGGGTCGGACCCTGAAAAACTGTTTTTT
CASSPGSDPEKLFF
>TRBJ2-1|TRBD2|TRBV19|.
TGTGCCAGTAGTACCAAAGCGGGAGGGCCTGGTGAGCAGTTCTTC
CASSTKAGGPGEQFF
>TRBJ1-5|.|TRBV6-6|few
TGTGCCAGCAGTTCCAGGACTCATCAGCCCCAGCATTTT
CASSSRTHQPQHF
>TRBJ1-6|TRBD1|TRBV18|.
TGTGCCAGCTCACCCCGGACAGGTGAATCACCCCTCCACTTT
CASSPRTGESPLHF
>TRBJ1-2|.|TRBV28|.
TGTGCCAGCAGAGCGATGGGGAGGGGGGACTATGGCTACACCTTC
CASRAMGRGDYGYTF
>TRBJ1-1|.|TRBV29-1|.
TGCAGCGTTTCCCCCGTGAACACTGAAGCTTTCTTT
CSVSPVNTEAFF
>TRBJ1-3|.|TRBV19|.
TGTGCCAGTAGTATAGGAGTCGGCGCGGCGGCTGGAAACACCATATATTTT
CASSIGVGAAAGNTIYF
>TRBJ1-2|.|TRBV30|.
TGTGCCTGGACCAGAACGGAGATCCGCTACACCTTC
CAWTRTEIRYTF
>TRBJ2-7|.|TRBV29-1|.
TGCAGCGTTGCCGAGGGCTCGCGGGAGCAGTACTTC
CSVAEGSREQYF
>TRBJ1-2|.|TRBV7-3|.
TGTGCCAGCAGCTTACGGAGGGCCCTCATCCCACTTAGCCCACGGGGCTACACCTTC
CASSLRRALIPLSPRGYTF
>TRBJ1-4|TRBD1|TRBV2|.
TGTGCCAGCAGTACAGGGGGGGTTGCAACTAATGAAAAACTGTTTTTT
CASSTGGVATNEKLFF
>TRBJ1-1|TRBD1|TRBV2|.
TGTGCCAGCAGTGTTCAGGGGGTTGAAGCTTTCTTT
CASSVQGVEAFF
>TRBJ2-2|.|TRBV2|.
TGTGCCAGCAGTGAACAGGGTACTGCGAACACCGGGGAGCTGTTTTTT
CASSEQGTANTGELFF
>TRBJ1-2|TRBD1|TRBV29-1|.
TGCAGCGCCGGGACAGGGTTGACCTATGGCTACACCTTC
CSAGTGLTYGYTF
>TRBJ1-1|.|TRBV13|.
TGTGCCAGCAGCACCGCACAGGTGCGTCAGGCTGAAGCTTTCTTT
CASSTAQVRQAEAFF
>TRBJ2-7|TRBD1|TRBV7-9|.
TGTGCCAGCAGCCGCGGACAGGCCTACGAGCAGTACTTC
CASSRGQAYEQYF
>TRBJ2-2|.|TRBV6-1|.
TGTGCCAGCAGCCCAAGGGGCGGGGAGCTGTTTTTT
CASSPRGGELFF
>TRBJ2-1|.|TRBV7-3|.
TGTGCCAGCAGCTCTAATTTAGCGCTCTCCTACAATGAGCAGTTCTTC
CASSSNLALSYNEQFF
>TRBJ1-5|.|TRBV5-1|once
TGCGCCAGCAGCCGAATTGGGGGCGGAAATCAGCCCCAGCATTTT
CASSRIGGGNQPQHF
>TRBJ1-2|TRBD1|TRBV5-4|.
TGTGCCAGCAGCTTCAGGGGGCGGGGAGGTGGCTACACCTTC
CASSFRGRGGGYTF
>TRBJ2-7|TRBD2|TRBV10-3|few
TGTGCCATCGCAGGCGCTAGCGGGAACAGCGAGCAGTACTTC
CAIAGASGNSEQYF
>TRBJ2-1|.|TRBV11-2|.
TGTGCCAGCAGCTTAGGGACTGTCCCTAATGAGCAGTTCTTC
CASSLGTVPNEQFF
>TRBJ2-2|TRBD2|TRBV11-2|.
TGTGCCAGCCGGAGGGGAGGGGACACCGGGGAGCTGTTTTTT
CASRRGGDTGELFF
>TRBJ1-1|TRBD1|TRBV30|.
TGTGCCTGGAGTCTGACACAGGGGCGAAGCGGCGGCACTGAAGCTTTCTTT
CAWSLTQGRSGGTEAFF
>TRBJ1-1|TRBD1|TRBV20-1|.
TGCAGTGCTAGTCGGGACAGGGGCTCTGAAGCTTTCTTT
CSASRDRGSEAFF
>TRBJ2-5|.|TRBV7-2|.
TGTGCCAGCAGCTTAGCGGGAGCGGGAGAGACCCAGTACTTC
CASSLAGAGETQYF
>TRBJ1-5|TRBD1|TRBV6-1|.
TGTGCCAGCAATTTAGACAGGGGAGGCAATCAGCCCCAGCATTTT
CASNLDRGGNQPQHF
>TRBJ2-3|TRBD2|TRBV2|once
TGTGCCAGCAGCCGTAGCGGGGGGGCCAATACAGATACGCAGTATTTT
CASSRSGGANTDTQYF
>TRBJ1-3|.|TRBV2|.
TGTGCCAGCAGGGAAGAGAGACAGGCTGCGAAATATTTT
CASREERQAAKYF
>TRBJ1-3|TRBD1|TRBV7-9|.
TGTTCAACAGGGGGATCTGGAAACACCATATATTTT
CSTGGSGNTIYF
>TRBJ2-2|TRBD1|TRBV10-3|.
TGTGCCATCAGTGTCTCCGGGACAGGGAGCACCGGGGAGCTGTTTTTT
CAISVSGTGSTGELFF
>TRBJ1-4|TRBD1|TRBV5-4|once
TGTGCCAGCAGCTACTATCAGGGGGCCCTTAATGAAAAACTGTTTTTT
CASSYYQGALNEKLFF
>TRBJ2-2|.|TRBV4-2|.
TGTGCCAGCAGCCAAGGCGTCGGGAGTGGCACCGGGGAGCTGTTTTTT
CASSQGVGSGTGELFF
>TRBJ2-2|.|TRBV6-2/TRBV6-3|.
TGTGCCAGCAGTAAGACACTTGCCACCGGGGAGCTGTTTTTT
CASSKTLATGELFF
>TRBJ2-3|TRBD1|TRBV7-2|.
TGTGCCAGCAGCTCGGGATGGACAGGGGGGACGCAGTATTTT
CASSSGWTGGTQYF
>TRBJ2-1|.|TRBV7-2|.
TGTGCCAGCGGCCAGGGGATCTACAATGAGCAGTTCTTC
CASGQGIYNEQFF
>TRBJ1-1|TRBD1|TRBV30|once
TGTGCCTGGAACCTACCAGGGGGCCGGAACACTGAAGCTTTCTTT
CAWNLPGGRNTEAFF
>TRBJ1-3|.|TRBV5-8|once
TGTGCCAGCAGGTCGACAAGGGGAAACACCATATATTTT
CASRSTRGNTIYF
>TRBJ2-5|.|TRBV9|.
TGTGCCAGCACCCCCTTAGAGGGGGGGACGGAGACCCAGTACTTC
CASTPLEGGTETQYF
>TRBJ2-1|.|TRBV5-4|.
TGTGCCAGCAGCCCCCGACTTGCCTCCTACAATGAGCAGTTCTTC
CASSPRLASYNEQFF
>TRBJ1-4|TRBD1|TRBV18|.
TGTGCCAGCTCACCTGACAGGGTGCGTGAAAAACTGTTTTTT
CASSPDRVREKLFF
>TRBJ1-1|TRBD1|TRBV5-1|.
TGCGCCAGCAGCTTCCTCGGGACAGGCGGCACTGAAGCTTTCTTT
CASSFLGTGGTEAFF
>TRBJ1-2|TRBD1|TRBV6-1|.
TGTGCCAGCAGTGAAAACCAGGGGGCGCTTGGCTACACCTTC
CASSENQGALGYTF
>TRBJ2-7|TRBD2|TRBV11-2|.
TGTGCCAGCAGCTTAGGATTAGCGGGGGCCAACGAGCAGTACTTC
CASSLGLAGANEQYF
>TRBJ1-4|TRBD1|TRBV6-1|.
TGTGCCAGCAGGGAAAGAACAGGGGGCGTTAGGGGTGAAAAACTGTTTTTT
CASRERTGGVRGEKLFF
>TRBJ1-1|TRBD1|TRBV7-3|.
TGTGCCAGCAGCTTAATAGGACAGGGCCGGTTTGATCGTATGAACACTGAAGCTTTCTTT
CASSLIGQGRFDRMNTEAFF
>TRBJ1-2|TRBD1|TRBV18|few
TGTGCCAGCTCACCAACCGGGACAGGGGAAGGCTACACCTTC
CASSPTGTGEGYTF